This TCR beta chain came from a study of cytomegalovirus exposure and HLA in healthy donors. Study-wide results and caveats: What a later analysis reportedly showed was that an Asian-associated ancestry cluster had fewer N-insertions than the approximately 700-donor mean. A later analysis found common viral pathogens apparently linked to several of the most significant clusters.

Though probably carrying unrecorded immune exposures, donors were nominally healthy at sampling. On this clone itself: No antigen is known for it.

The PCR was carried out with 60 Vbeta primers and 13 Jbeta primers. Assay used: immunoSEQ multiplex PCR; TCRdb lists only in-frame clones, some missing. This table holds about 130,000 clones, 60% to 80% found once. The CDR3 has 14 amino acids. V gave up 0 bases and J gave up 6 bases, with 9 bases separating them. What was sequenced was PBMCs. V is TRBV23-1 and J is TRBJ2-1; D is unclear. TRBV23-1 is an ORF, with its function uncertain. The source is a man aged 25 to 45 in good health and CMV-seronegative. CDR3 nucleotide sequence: TGCGCCAGCAGTCAATCAAGCCCGGGCAATGAGCAGTTCTTC. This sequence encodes CASSQSSPGNEQFF.